The clone carrying this TCR beta chain was seen a handful of times. Its antigen is unidentified. The data derive from a study of blood T cells in healthy people across ages. Study as a whole: Through template switching, about one barcoded beta molecule was captured per two T cells, as measured in model experiments.

The use of a sample-barcoded 5' primer and a J-beta primer mix characterized a second PCR of roughly 7 to 11 cycles. MiXCR, run by TCRdb on the 5' RACE reads, gives a single entry per CDR3 protein. The table lists under 2,000,000 distinct CDR3 sequences, 40% to 55% of them singletons. V was shortened by 7 bases and J by 2 bases, with 9 bases between the two germline ends. Germline V gives CDR1 SGHRS, CDR2 YFSETQ. This CDR3 region has 12 residues. With each sample, at least 5 micrograms of total RNA were extracted. Study conclusions and caveats: Per million T cells, TCR beta diversity dropped roughly linearly as age increased.

V and J are TRBV5-1 and TRBJ1-2; the D is unclear. This receptor was obtained from a woman aged 35 to 49 in good health. The specimen was blood. Here the CDR3 reads CASAHTNYGYTF. The CDR3 bases are TGCGCCAGCGCACACACAAACTATGGCTACACCTTC. The entire variable domain, with the rest obtained from reference TRBV5-1 and TRBJ1-2, is as follows: KAGVTQTPRYLIKTRGQQVTLSCSPISGHRSVSWYQQTPGQGLQFLFEYFSETQRNKGNFPGRFSGRQFSNSRSEMNVSTLELGDSALYLCASAHTNYGYTFGSGTRLTVV.